The 27 T cell receptor beta chains below come from one sample, sequenced in a study of OX40 agonist ivuxolimab in advanced cancers. Libraries were prepared by immunoSEQ multiplex PCR; TCRdb keeps only in-frame clonotypes and omits some of them. Of under 55,000 clones listed, approximately 88% were seen once; the top ten hold about a sixth. The sequencing used CD4+ or CD8+ T cells sorted from blood, collected in a trial of the OX40 agonist ivuxolimab. Receptor source: an adult with an advanced solid tumor such as melanoma, head and neck, liver or kidney cancer.

The chain uses TRBV4-1 and TRBJ1-5, with 7 bases that match TRBD1. CDR3 size: 14 residues. The J segment lost 6 bases and the V segment lost 4 bases, leaving 6 bases of the junction unmatched. In germline, CDR1 is MGHRA, CDR2 YSYEKL. This chain's CDR3 is CASSRGTVFQPQHF. CDR3 nucleotide sequence: TGCGCCAGCAGCCGAGGGACAGTTTTTCAGCCCCAGCATTTT.

This sequence joins TRBV29-1 and TRBJ1-3; possible D gene TRBD1, 6 bases. The V and J ends lost 4 bases and 4 bases respectively, with 11 bases between them. Germline V gene sequence: CDR1 SQVTM, CDR2 ANQGSEA. CDR3 length: 13 residues. In nucleotides, the CDR3 is TGCAGCGTTGTCCCCGGGACAGGAAACACCATATATTTT. Residues: CSVVPGTGNTIYF.

The gene calls are TRBV4-1 and TRBJ1-1; possible D gene TRBD1, 6 bases. Germline assignment: CDR1 MGHRA and CDR2 YSYEKL. The CDR3 is 14 amino acids. Trimming removed 4 bases from V and 5 bases from J, with 14 bases in between. CDR3 residues: CASSPGVGGTEAFF. In DNA, the CDR3 is TGCGCCAGCAGCCCGGGGGTAGGGGGGACTGAAGCTTTCTTT.

This chain uses TRBV19 with TRBJ2-6; D ambiguous. This CDR3 contains 13 residues. V lost 8 bases to trimming and J lost 0 bases, with 5 bases between them. CDR1 is LNHDA and CDR2 is SQIVND in the germline V gene (reference sequence). CDR3 sequence reads: CASSASGANVLTF. CDR3 nucleotides: TGTGCCAGTTCAGCCTCTGGGGCCAACGTCCTGACTTTC.

This chain uses TRBV7-6 with TRBJ1-3; D is possibly TRBD1 (5 bases). V was pared by 4 bases and J by 0 bases, with 7 bases between. The CDR3 runs 14 residues. The germline gives CDR1 SGHVS, CDR2 FNYEAQ. DNA for the CDR3: TGTGCCAGCAGCTCGACAGTCTCTGGAAACACCATATATTTT. Translating gives CASSSTVSGNTIYF.

This clone has more than one count but fewer than ten. The chain uses TRBV29-1 and TRBJ1-1, with 8 bases lining up with TRBD1. Germline loops: CDR1 SQVTM, CDR2 ANQGSEA. The V gene end was trimmed by 6 bases and the J gene end by 11 bases; junction bases not matched to a gene: 11. The CDR3 is 12 residues long. The CDR3 DNA sequence: TGCAGCGTGCGTAGGGACAGGTCATGGGCTTTCTTT. Encoded protein: CSVRRDRSWAFF.

This clone has a single count. The rearrangement uses TRBV27 and TRBJ2-7; 8 bases map to TRBD2. There are 15 residues in the CDR3. The germline V gene encodes CDR1 MNHEY and CDR2 SMNVEV (reference sequence). With 5 bases clipped from V and 3 bases from J, the junction kept 9 bases outside the gene matches. Written as DNA, the CDR3 is TGTGCCAGCAGTCCCGGGACGGCGGGGGGCTACGAGCAGTACTTC. It yields the protein CASSPGTAGGYEQYF.

V and J are TRBV6-1 and TRBJ1-4, with a possible D match to TRBD1 (6 bases). From germline, CDR1 is MNHNS and CDR2 SASEGT. V was clipped by 6 bases and J by 7 bases, with 18 bases between them. The CDR3 loop spans 15 amino acids. CDR3 loop: CASSPRGEASEKLFF. In nucleotides, the CDR3 is TGTGCCAGCAGCCCGAGGGGGGAAGCTAGTGAAAAACTGTTTTTT.

This chain joins TRBV27 and TRBJ2-1; 11 positions match TRBD2. In germline, CDR1 is MNHEY, CDR2 SMNVEV (reference sequence). The CDR3 spans 16 residues. J lost 2 bases, V lost 5 bases, and 5 bases had no gene match. Here the CDR3 reads CASSPIAGGTYNEQFF. For the CDR3, the DNA is TGTGCCAGCAGTCCTATAGCGGGAGGGACCTACAATGAGCAGTTCTTC.

The V call is TRBV30, the J call TRBJ2-1; possibly TRBD2 for D (5 bases). Trimming shortened V by 3 bases and J by 0 bases, and 12 bases separated the two germline ends. Germline CDR1 GTSNPN, CDR2 SVGIG (reference sequence). CDR3 length equals 15 residues. CDR3 sequence (DNA): TGTGCCTGGAGAGGAGGCTTCAGCTCCTACAATGAGCAGTTCTTC. This gives the protein CAWRGGFSSYNEQFF.

The chain couples TRBV5-1 to TRBJ1-2; no firm D call. Trimming removed 0 bases from V and 4 bases from J, with 4 bases in between. Germline V gene data show CDR1 as SGHRS and CDR2 as YFSETQ. This CDR3 spans 12 amino acids. The CDR3: CASSLDTYGYTF. CDR3 coding DNA: TGCGCCAGCAGCTTGGACACCTATGGCTACACCTTC. Based on the CDR3 plus reference TRBV5-1 and TRBJ1-2, the full variable domain is KAGVTQTPRYLIKTRGQQVTLSCSPISGHRSVSWYQQTPGQGLQFLFEYFSETQRNKGNFPGRFSGRQFSNSRSEMNVSTLELGDSALYLCASSLDTYGYTFGSGTRLTVV.

The chain is built from TRBV5-1 and TRBJ2-2; D is perhaps TRBD2 (5 bases). The germline V gene encodes CDR1 SGHRS and CDR2 YFSETQ. The length of the CDR3 is 14 residues. V lost 0 bases and J lost 6, with 9 bases in between. The CDR3, as DNA: TGCGCCAGCAGCTTGGCTCGGGGATCCGGGGAGCTGTTTTTT. It encodes CASSLARGSGELFF. The whole variable domain, remainder taken from reference TRBV5-1 and TRBJ2-2, is KAGVTQTPRYLIKTRGQQVTLSCSPISGHRSVSWYQQTPGQGLQFLFEYFSETQRNKGNFPGRFSGRQFSNSRSEMNVSTLELGDSALYLCASSLARGSGELFFGEGSRLTVL.

The rearrangement joins TRBV15 to TRBJ1-2, with D uncertain. Germline lookup yields CDR1 LNHNV and CDR2 YYDKDF (reference sequence). This CDR3 is built from 15 residues. Trimming shortened V by 1 base and J by 5 bases, and 14 bases separated the two germline ends. The CDR3 DNA sequence: TGTGCCACCAGCAGAGTCGGGGAAATTGGGTATGGCTACACCTTC. It encodes CATSRVGEIGYGYTF.

The rearrangement joins TRBV29-1 to TRBJ1-2; TRBD1 matches at 7 bases. Trimming at V came to 6 bases and at J to 4 bases, leaving 14 bases not matched to a gene. This CDR3 spans 15 amino acids. The germline V gene encodes CDR1 SQVTM and CDR2 ANQGSEA. This CDR3 is CSVGIGGRGGYGYTF. In nucleotides, the CDR3 is TGCAGCGTGGGGATAGGGGGCAGGGGAGGCTATGGCTACACCTTC.

This clone was seen a few times. Other DNA sequences in this specimen translate into the identical CDR3. The chain links TRBV7-9 to TRBJ2-7, with D unresolved. V lost 5 bases to trimming and J lost 1 base, with 6 bases between them. This CDR3 is 12 amino acids long. CDR1 and CDR2 from the germline V gene are SEHNR and FQNEAQ (reference sequence). The DNA of the CDR3 is TGTGCCAGCAGCCTGGGGTCCTACGAGCAGTACTTC. Residues: CASSLGSYEQYF.

CDR3: CASSLPLAGSIQYF. CDR3 sequence (DNA): TGTGCCAGCAGCTTGCCCCTAGCGGGGAGCATTCAGTACTTC. The chain has TRBV7-9 and TRBJ2-4; 9 bases are shared with TRBD2. Per the germline V gene, CDR1 is SEHNR and CDR2 is FQNEAQ (reference sequence). V trimming: 3 bases; J trimming: 9 bases; junction bases outside the gene matches: 6. The CDR3 loop spans 14 amino acids.

This chain links TRBV11-2 with TRBJ2-2, with D possibly TRBD1 on 5 matching bases. Looked up from germline, CDR1 is SGHAT and CDR2 is FQNNGV. V was pared by 2 bases and J by 2 bases, with 15 bases between. The CDR3 totals 17 residues. CDR3 DNA sequence: TGTGCCAGCAGCTTACCAGTTGGTAGGGGTAACACCGGGGAGCTGTTTTTT. This codes for CASSLPVGRGNTGELFF.

The V and J genes are TRBV5-4 and TRBJ1-5; the D is unclear. Looked up from germline, CDR1 is SGHNT and CDR2 is YYREEE (reference sequence). V was trimmed by 4 bases and J by 4 bases, leaving 12 bases between them. The CDR3 loop spans 14 amino acids. In DNA, the CDR3 is TGTGCCAGCAGCCAATCATCGGAAAATCAGCCCCAGCATTTT. Amino acids: CASSQSSENQPQHF. Filled out from reference TRBV5-4 and TRBJ1-5, the complete variable domain reads ETGVTQSPTHLIKTRGQQVTLRCSSQSGHNTVSWYQQALGQGPQFIFQYYREEENGRGNFPPRFSGLQFPNYSSELNVNALELDDSALYLCASSQSSENQPQHFGDGTRLSIL.

This clone came up a few times. The genes are TRBV7-8 and TRBJ1-5; 7 nucleotides align to TRBD1. V lost 7 bases and J lost 5; bases outside the gene matches: 11. This CDR3 comprises 15 residues. In germline, CDR1 is SGHVS, CDR2 FQNEAQ. The CDR3 is CASTRFRGSHQPQHF. Written as DNA, the CDR3 is TGTGCCAGCACCCGTTTCAGGGGGTCCCATCAGCCCCAGCATTTT.

V gene TRBV15 combines with J gene TRBJ2-1; D tentatively fits TRBD1 or TRBD2 (6 bases each). V was shortened by 0 bases and J by 2 bases, with 8 bases between the two germline ends. Germline values: CDR1 LNHNV, CDR2 YYDKDF (reference sequence). The CDR3 has 15 residues. CDR3 in amino acids: CATSRDGGAYNEQFF. CDR3 in DNA: TGTGCCACCAGCAGAGACGGGGGCGCCTACAATGAGCAGTTCTTC.

The chain couples TRBV25-1 to TRBJ2-1, with 7 bases fitting TRBD2. CDR3 size: 16 residues. V trimming: 4 bases; J trimming: 4 bases; junction bases outside the gene matches: 10. Germline loops: CDR1 MGHDK, CDR2 SYGVNS. The CDR3 protein is CASSGASGTPYNEQFF. In nucleotides, the CDR3 is TGTGCCAGCAGTGGGGCGAGCGGGACTCCATACAATGAGCAGTTCTTC.

CDR3 DNA sequence: TGTGCCAGCAGCGACTCGTGGGGGGAAGGGACCCAGTACTTC. The encoded protein is CASSDSWGEGTQYF. This chain joins TRBV9 and TRBJ2-5, with a possible D match to TRBD2 (6 bases). The ends were cut back, 3 bases at V and 7 bases at J, with 16 bases in the middle. The CDR3 extends over 14 amino acids. Looked up from germline, CDR1 is SGDLS and CDR2 is YYNGEE.

The chain is built from TRBV7-9 and TRBJ2-7, with D possibly TRBD1 on 6 matching bases. The V gene lost 5 bases and the J gene lost 3 bases, with 17 bases spanning the gap. The CDR3 consists of 15 residues. Germline assignment: CDR1 SEHNR and CDR2 FQNEAQ (reference sequence). DNA of the CDR3: TGTGCCAGCAGCCGTACAGGGTTCTTACTCTACGAGCAGTACTTC. The encoded protein is CASSRTGFLLYEQYF.

The CDR3 DNA reads as TGTGCCAGCAGTAGACAGGACAGTAGAGAAAAACTGTTTTTT. It codes for CASSRQDSREKLFF. The gene calls are TRBV7-9 and TRBJ1-4; tentatively, D is TRBD1 (6 bases). The CDR3 covers 14 residues. Trimming left V 6 bases short and J 8 bases short, with 16 bases between. Germline CDR1 and CDR2: SEHNR and FQNEAQ (reference sequence).

The chain recombines TRBV27 with TRBJ2-6; weak D call: TRBD1 (6 bases). V lost 6 bases and J 4 bases, leaving 10 bases between the germline ends. The CDR3 is made up of 14 amino acids. CDR1 and CDR2 from the germline V gene are MNHEY and SMNVEV (reference sequence). CDR3 nucleotides: TGTGCCAGCAGCAACACAGGGGGGGCCAACGTCCTGACTTTC. Translated: CASSNTGGANVLTF. The full variable domain, in which reference TRBV27 and TRBJ2-6 provide the parts outside the CDR3, is EAQVTQNPRYLITVTGKKLTVTCSQNMNHEYMSWYRQDPGLGLRQIYYSMNVEVTDKGDVPEGYKVSRKEKRNFPLILESPSPNQTSLYFCASSNTGGANVLTFGAGSRLTVL.

The V call is TRBV7-1, the J call TRBJ1-1; the D is unclear. TRBV7-1 is marked as an open reading frame, function uncertain. V lost 5 bases to trimming and J lost 0 bases, with 13 bases between them. The CDR3 extends over 15 amino acids. The CDR3 sequence is CASSVLKGMNTEAFF. The CDR3 DNA is TGTGCCAGCAGCGTACTCAAGGGCATGAACACTGAAGCTTTCTTT.

The chain recombines TRBV12-5 with TRBJ2-2; D remains unclear. The germline CDR1 and CDR2 sequences are LGHNT and FRNRAP. The CDR3 loop spans 12 amino acids. The V gene lost 6 bases and the J gene lost 0 bases, with 2 bases spanning the gap. CDR3 amino acids: CASGSNTGELFF. CDR3 in DNA: TGTGCTAGTGGATCGAACACCGGGGAGCTGTTTTTT.